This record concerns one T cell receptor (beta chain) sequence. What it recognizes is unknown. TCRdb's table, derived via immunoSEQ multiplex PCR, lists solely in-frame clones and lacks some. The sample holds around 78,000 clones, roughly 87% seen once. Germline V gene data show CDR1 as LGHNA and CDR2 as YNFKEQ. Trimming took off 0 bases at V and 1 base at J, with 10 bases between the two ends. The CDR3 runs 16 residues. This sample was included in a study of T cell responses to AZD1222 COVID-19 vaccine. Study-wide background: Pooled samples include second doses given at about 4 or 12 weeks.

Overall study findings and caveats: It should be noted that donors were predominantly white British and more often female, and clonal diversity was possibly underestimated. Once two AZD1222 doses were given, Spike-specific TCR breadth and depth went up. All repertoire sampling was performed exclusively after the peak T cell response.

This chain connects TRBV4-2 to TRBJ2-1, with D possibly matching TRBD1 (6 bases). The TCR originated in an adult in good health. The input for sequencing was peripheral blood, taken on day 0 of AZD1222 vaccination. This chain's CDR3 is CASSQDHDRSYNEQFF. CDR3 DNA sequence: TGTGCCAGCAGCCAAGACCACGACAGGTCCTACAATGAGCAGTTCTTC.